Sequencing of this T cell receptor (beta chain) was carried out in a study of T cells in tuberculosis. Germline values: CDR1 LGHNA, CDR2 YNFKEQ. CDR3 length equals 13 residues. Deletions cut 0 bases from V and 6 bases from J, with 9 bases between. TCRdb's copy holds only in-frame clones and misses some; the assay was immunoSEQ multiplex PCR. Of about 34,000 clones listed, about nine tenths were seen once; the top ten hold about 2.2%. The chain carries TRBV4-2 and TRBJ2-7; D call uncertain. The sequence was obtained from a donor aged 10 to 29 with latent tuberculosis or without tuberculosis infection. Sequenced sample: PBMCs. Here the CDR3 DNA reads TGTGCCAGCAGCCAAGACGAGCTCGCCGAGCAGTACTTC. Translating gives CASSQDELAEQYF.